The clone carrying this T cell receptor (beta chain) is categorized as medium-sized. This specimen belongs to a study of read filtering for tumor transcriptome and immune sequencing. Turning to the study itself: R-ISS stage counts were eight or nine for I, about 15 for II, six or seven for III. RNA-seq yielded only roughly 80 to 1,300 TCR reads, IR-seq about 4.05 to 11 million.

Molecular barcoded adaptors covering alpha/delta and beta/gamma chains were used on 400 to 450 ng RNA. MiXCR was run by TCRdb on the reads, yielding one entry per CDR3 protein. The table shows about 5,200 distinct CDR3 sequences, with roughly 20% occurring only once. The sequenced sample was a population of CD138-negative cells sorted from bone marrow. The TCR was taken from a donor at least 40 years old with multiple myeloma.

Written as DNA, the CDR3 is TGTGCCAGCAGTGGGCGGGACAGGTGGAGGGGATTCACTGAAGCTTTCTTT. It encodes CASSGRDRWRGFTEAFF. The chain employs TRBV2 and TRBJ1-1; 8 bases agree with TRBD1. There are 17 residues in the CDR3. V lost 4 bases to trimming and J lost 4 bases; unmatched junction nucleotides: 14. CDR1 and CDR2 from the germline V gene are SNHLY and FYNNEI.